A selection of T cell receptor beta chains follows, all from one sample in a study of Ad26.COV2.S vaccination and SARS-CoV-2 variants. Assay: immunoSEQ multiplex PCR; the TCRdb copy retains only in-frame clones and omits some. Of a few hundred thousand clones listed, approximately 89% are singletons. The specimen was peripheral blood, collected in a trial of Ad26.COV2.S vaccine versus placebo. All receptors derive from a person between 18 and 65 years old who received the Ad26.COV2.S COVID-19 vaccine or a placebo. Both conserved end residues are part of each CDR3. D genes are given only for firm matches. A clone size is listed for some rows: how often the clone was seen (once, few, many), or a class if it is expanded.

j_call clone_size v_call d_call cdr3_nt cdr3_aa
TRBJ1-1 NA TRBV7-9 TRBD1 TGTGCCAGCAGCTTCAGGGGGTCGGGTACTGAAGCTTTCTTT CASSFRGSGTEAFF
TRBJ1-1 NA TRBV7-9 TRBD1 TGTGCCAGCAGCTACCCGGGACAGGGTAAGTCGGCTGAAGCTTTCTTT CASSYPGQGKSAEAFF
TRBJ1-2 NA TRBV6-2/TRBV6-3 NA TGTGCCAGCAGTTCAGCGACCCCCATTGGCTACACCTTC CASSSATPIGYTF
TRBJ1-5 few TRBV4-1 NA TGCGCCAGCAGCCAAGACAGTTCGGGCAATCAGCCCCAGCATTTT CASSQDSSGNQPQHF
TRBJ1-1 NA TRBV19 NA TGTGCCAGTAGTACAGGGGCAGGGGCTTACACTGAAGCTTTCTTT CASSTGAGAYTEAFF
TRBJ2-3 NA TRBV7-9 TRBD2 TGTGCCAGCGACCTCATAGCGGGTACGCAGTATTTT CASDLIAGTQYF
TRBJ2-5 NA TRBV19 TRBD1 TGTGCCAGTAGTATGGTAACAGGGGCTGTACAAGAGACCCAGTACTTC CASSMVTGAVQETQYF
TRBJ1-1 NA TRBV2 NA TGTGCCAGCAGGTGGACCATGCCAAGGGGTGAAGCTTTCTTT CASRWTMPRGEAFF
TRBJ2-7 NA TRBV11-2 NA TGTGCCAGCAGCTTATCATCGGACCCGTCCTACGAGCAGTACTTC CASSLSSDPSYEQYF
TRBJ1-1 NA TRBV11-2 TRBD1 TGTGCCAGCAGCCACGGGACAGGCACTGAAGCTTTCTTT CASSHGTGTEAFF
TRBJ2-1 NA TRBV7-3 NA TGTGCCAGCAGCCTTCGGGGGGCGCAGGGGCAGTTGGGTGAGCAGTTCTTC CASSLRGAQGQLGEQFF
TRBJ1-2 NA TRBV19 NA TGTGCCAGTAGTATTCCCTCGACGGTTAACTATGGCTACACCTTC CASSIPSTVNYGYTF
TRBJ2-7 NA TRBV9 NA TGTGCCAGCAGCGTAGGTGAGGGTGGGTCCTACGAGCAGTACTTC CASSVGEGGSYEQYF
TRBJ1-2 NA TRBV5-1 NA TGCGCCAGCAGCTTGGAAAGTGGAAGGGGACCCGCTGGGGGCTACACCTTC CASSLESGRGPAGGYTF
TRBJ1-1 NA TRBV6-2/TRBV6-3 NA TGTGCCAGCACCCCAGGGGCGGGACTAGGGAACACTGAAGCTTTCTTT CASTPGAGLGNTEAFF
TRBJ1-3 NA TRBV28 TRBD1 TGTGCCAGCAGTCCTCCCGGACAGGGAGGGGGAAACACCATATATTTT CASSPPGQGGGNTIYF
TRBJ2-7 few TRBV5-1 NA TGCGCCAGCAGCTTCTCCTCCGGCAGGGATCTCTACGAGCAGTACTTC CASSFSSGRDLYEQYF
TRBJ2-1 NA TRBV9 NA TGTGCCAGCAGCGTAGATCTGTGGGGAGGTGAGCAGTTCTTC CASSVDLWGGEQFF
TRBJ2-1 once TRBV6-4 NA TGTGCCAGCAGTAATCAACCGGGACTTTACAATGAGCAGTTCTTC CASSNQPGLYNEQFF
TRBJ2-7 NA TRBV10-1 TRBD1 TGCGCCAGCAGTCCCGGGACAGAGCTTCGCGAGCAGTACTTC CASSPGTELREQYF
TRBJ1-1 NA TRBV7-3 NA TGTGCCAGCAGCGGACAGCAAAACACTGAAGCTTTCTTT CASSGQQNTEAFF
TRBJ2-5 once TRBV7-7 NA TGTGCTAGCAGCTTTACCAGACAAGAGACCCAGTACTTC CASSFTRQETQYF
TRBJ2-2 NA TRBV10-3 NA TGTGCCATCAGTGAAGGGCAGTCGAACACCGGGGAGCTGTTTTTT CAISEGQSNTGELFF
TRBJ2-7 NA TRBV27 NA TGTGCCAGCAGTTCCGGGACGAAGTCCTACGAGCAGTACTTC CASSSGTKSYEQYF
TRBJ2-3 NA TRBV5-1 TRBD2 TGCGCCAGCAGCTTGGTAGCGGGACCCACAGATACGCAGTATTTT CASSLVAGPTDTQYF
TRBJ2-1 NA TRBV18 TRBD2 TGTGCCAGCTCATACGGGACTAGCGGGAGGGCCTTTCGGCAGTTCTTC CASSYGTSGRAFRQFF
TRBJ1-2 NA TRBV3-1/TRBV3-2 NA TGTGCCAGCAGTTACAACTGGGGGAGGAATAACTATGGCTACACCTTC CASSYNWGRNNYGYTF
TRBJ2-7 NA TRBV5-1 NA TGCGCCAGCATGTCGATATCTGAATCCTACGAGCAGTACTTC CASMSISESYEQYF
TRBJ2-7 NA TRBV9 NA TGTGCCAGCAGCACCGGGGACCCCCGCTCCTACGAGCAGTACTTC CASSTGDPRSYEQYF
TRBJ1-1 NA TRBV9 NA TGTGCCAGCAGCAGGGGTGACGGCACTGAAGCTTTCTTT CASSRGDGTEAFF
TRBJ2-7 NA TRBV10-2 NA TGCGCCAGCAGCCCCCGGGTGACGAAGTACGAGCAGTACTTC CASSPRVTKYEQYF
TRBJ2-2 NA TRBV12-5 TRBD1 TGTGCTAGTGGTTCCGGGACAGGGGGCCACACCGGGGAGCTGTTTTTT CASGSGTGGHTGELFF
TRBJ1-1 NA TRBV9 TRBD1 TGTGCCAGCAGCGGGGGACAGGGGTTTGCTGAAGCTTTCTTT CASSGGQGFAEAFF
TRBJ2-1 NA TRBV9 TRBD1 TGTGCCAGCAGCGATCGGGACAGGAACAATGAGCAGTTCTTC CASSDRDRNNEQFF
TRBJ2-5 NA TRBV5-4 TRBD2 TGTGCCAGCACCCTGAAACTAGCGGGGTGGGTGGAGGCCCAGTACTTC CASTLKLAGWVEAQYF
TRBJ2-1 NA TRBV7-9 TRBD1 TGTGCCAGCATGGGTATACAGGGGATGAGTTACAATGAGCAGTTCTTC CASMGIQGMSYNEQFF